These 10 T cell receptor beta chains came from one sample sequenced in a study of cytomegalovirus exposure and HLA in healthy donors. The PCR contained 60 Vbeta and 13 Jbeta primers. The data were produced by immunoSEQ multiplex PCR, yet TCRdb's version contains in-frame clones alone and is incomplete. The profile shows about 140,000 clones, more than 7.5% of them singletons. Sequencing used PBMCs. These receptors were taken from a man over 45 in good health and CMV-seronegative.

CDR3 region: CASSDGDGTGGYNEQFF. CDR3 nucleotide sequence: TGTGCCAGCAGTGACGGCGACGGGACAGGGGGCTACAATGAGCAGTTCTTC. The rearrangement joins TRBV6-4 to TRBJ2-1; 11 bases are shared with TRBD1. With V trimmed by 2 bases and J by 3 bases, 6 bases remained unmatched. Germline values: CDR1 MRHNA, CDR2 SNTAGT. This CDR3 is 17 amino acids long.

This chain links TRBV4-1 with TRBJ2-3; 11 positions agree with TRBD2. CDR3 length: 18 amino acids. The germline V gene encodes CDR1 MGHRA and CDR2 YSYEKL. The trim removed 1 base at V and 5 bases at J, leaving 11 bases unmatched. The CDR3 region is CASSQALLTSGKGDTQYF. DNA of the CDR3: TGCGCCAGCAGCCAAGCCCTCCTGACTAGCGGGAAGGGAGATACGCAGTATTTT.

The table lists this clone with a few counts. The V and J genes are TRBV9 and TRBJ1-1, with TRBD1 identical over 9 bases. CDR3 length: 15 amino acids. The ends lost 3 bases at V and 3 bases at J; junction bases unmatched: 6. CDR1 SGDLS and CDR2 YYNGEE come from the germline V gene. Here the CDR3 DNA reads TGTGCCAGCAGCGGACAACAGGGGGCGGACACTGAAGCTTTCTTT. Its translation: CASSGQQGADTEAFF.

A few counts support this clone. This chain joins TRBV5-1 and TRBJ1-1; D unresolved. Germline CDR1 reads SGHRS; CDR2 reads YFSETQ. The CDR3 runs 15 residues. Trimming cost V 0 bases and J 6 bases, with 15 bases left between them. The CDR3 DNA follows: TGCGCCAGCAGCTTGGGGGCGGGCGCCGGGGCTGAAGCTTTCTTT. This sequence encodes CASSLGAGAGAEAFF.

This clone was observed a few times. V gene TRBV19 combines with J gene TRBJ2-1; D is ambiguous. Trimming pared 7 bases from V and 0 bases from J, leaving 19 bases between. The CDR3 consists of 17 residues. In germline, CDR1 is LNHDA, CDR2 SQIVND (reference sequence). The CDR3: CASTRSQIRGSYNEQFF. The CDR3 DNA sequence: TGTGCCAGTACGCGATCCCAAATTAGAGGCTCCTACAATGAGCAGTTCTTC.

This clone showed up just a few times. CDR3 in DNA: TGTGCCAGCAGTGACAGCGGGGGGGCCACAGATACGCAGTATTTT. Amino acid sequence: CASSDSGGATDTQYF. This chain uses TRBV6-4 with TRBJ2-3; TRBD2 agrees at 10 bases. The V gene end was trimmed by 2 bases and the J gene end by 2 bases; junction bases not matched to a gene: 1. The CDR3 spans 15 residues. Germline V lookup: CDR1 MRHNA, CDR2 SNTAGT.

The J gene is TRBJ1-1, the V gene TRBV30, with 8 nucleotides matching TRBD1. CDR1 is GTSNPN, CDR2 SVGIG, per germline (reference sequence). CDR3 length: 13 residues. The V and J ends lost 3 bases and 3 bases, in that order; junction bases with no gene match: 3. In nucleotides, the CDR3 is TGTGCCTGGAGCCCAGGGGGCTACACTGAAGCTTTCTTT. It is translated as CAWSPGGYTEAFF.

The chain's CDR3 is CASSPWTGTGTEAFF. CDR3 bases: TGTGCCAGCTCACCCTGGACAGGGACGGGCACTGAAGCTTTCTTT. The rearrangement links TRBV18 to TRBJ1-1; the match to TRBD1 covers 8 bases. The germline CDR1 and CDR2 sequences are KGHSH and LQKENI. The junction had 7 bases not matched to a gene; V was cut back by 3 bases and J by 4 bases. The CDR3 totals 15 residues.

In its sample, this clone was seen a few times. The chain joins TRBV28 to TRBJ2-7; TRBD2 matches at 7 bases. CDR1 is MDHEN and CDR2 is SYDVKM in the germline V gene. J lost 5 bases, V lost 4 bases, and 11 bases had no gene match. The CDR3 covers 15 residues. CDR3 protein: CASSWGGSNFNEQYF. DNA for the CDR3: TGTGCCAGCAGTTGGGGGGGGTCGAATTTCAACGAGCAGTACTTC.

V and J are TRBV7-9 and TRBJ1-5; unclear D gene. Germline V CDR1 and CDR2: SEHNR, FQNEAQ (reference sequence). Trimming shortened V by 4 bases and J by 2 bases, and 9 bases separated the two germline ends. The CDR3 spans 14 residues. In DNA, the CDR3 is TGTGCCAGCAGCTCTTCCTTCGGCAATCAGCCCCAGCATTTT. It encodes CASSSSFGNQPQHF.